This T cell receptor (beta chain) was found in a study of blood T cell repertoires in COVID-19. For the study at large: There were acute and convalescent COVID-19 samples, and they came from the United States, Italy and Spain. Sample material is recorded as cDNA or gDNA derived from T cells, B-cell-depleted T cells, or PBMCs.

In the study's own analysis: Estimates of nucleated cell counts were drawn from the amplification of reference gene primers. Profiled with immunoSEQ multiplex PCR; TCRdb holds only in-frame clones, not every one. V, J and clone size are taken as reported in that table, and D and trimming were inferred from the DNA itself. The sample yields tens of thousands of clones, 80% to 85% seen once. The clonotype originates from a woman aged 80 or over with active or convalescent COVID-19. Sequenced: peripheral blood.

As DNA, the CDR3 is TGTGCCGGAGGGACAGGGATGGTGGGTAAGACCCAGTACTTC. Its translation is CAGGTGMVGKTQYF. The chain combines TRBV6-5 with TRBJ2-5; 9 positions agree with TRBD1. After removal of 11 bases from V and 6 bases from J, the junction contained 13 bases not matched to a gene. Germline V CDR1 and CDR2: MNHEY, SVGAGI. The CDR3 extends over 14 amino acids.